The 20 T cell receptor beta chains below all came from one sample that was sequenced in a study of patients and donors after allogeneic stem cell transplantation. TCRdb itself ran the RT-PCR reads through MiXCR, one entry per CDR3 protein. Seen here are about 230,000 distinct CDR3 sequences, 13% to 15% observed once, and the top ten hold about 9.9%. Sequenced: blood, either unsorted or a sorted T cell fraction (not recorded which). These receptors all stem from a human donor who was either an allogeneic HSCT recipient or a stem cell or donor lymphocyte infusion donor (not recorded which). It is not recorded whose cells these are; they may come from a transplant donor.

This chain uses TRBV23-1 with TRBJ1-2; D gene ambiguous. Being an ORF, TRBV23-1 has a function that is uncertain. The CDR3 is made up of 14 amino acids. The ends were cut back, 4 bases at V and 4 bases at J, with 13 bases in the middle. The CDR3, as DNA: TGCGCCAGCAGTCCCGGCCGTCTAGGCTATGGCTACACCTTC. This sequence encodes CASSPGRLGYGYTF.

The chain uses TRBV6-2 or TRBV6-3 and TRBJ2-3; 10 bases fit TRBD2. In germline, CDR1 is MNHEY, CDR2 SVGEGT. J lost 5 bases, V lost 5 bases, and 16 bases had no gene match. The CDR3 runs 18 residues. The CDR3 reads CASSTPGRAGGKEDTQYF. In DNA, the CDR3 is TGTGCCAGCAGTACCCCGGGTCGAGCGGGGGGGAAGGAAGATACGCAGTATTTT.

V and J are TRBV3-1 and TRBJ2-2; 7 bases align to TRBD2. The germline V gene has CDR1 LGHDT and CDR2 YNNKEL (reference sequence). The CDR3 extends over 15 amino acids. V shed 4 bases and J 4 bases; nucleotides not matched to a gene: 6. Written as DNA, the CDR3 is TGTGCCAGCAGCCCAGGAGGCGGGGGCACCGGGGAGCTGTTTTTT. This translates into CASSPGGGGTGELFF.

In this sample, this clonotype turned up many times. J is TRBJ2-7 and V is TRBV12-3 or TRBV12-4; D gene uncertain. Trimming cost V 1 base and J 2 bases, with 3 bases left between them. CDR3 length: 12 residues. The CDR3 spells CASSLDAYEQYF. CDR3 DNA sequence: TGTGCCAGCAGTTTAGACGCCTACGAGCAGTACTTC.

This clonotype was seen more than once but under ten times. V usage is TRBV3-1 and J usage is TRBJ1-2; TRBD1 is a possible D gene (5 bases). CDR3 size: 14 residues. V lost 1 base and J 8 bases, leaving 14 bases between the germline ends. Per the germline V gene, CDR1 is LGHDT and CDR2 is YNNKEL (reference sequence). The CDR3 bases are TGTGCCAGCAGCCAAGGTGGGCAGGGCGGCGGCTACACCTTC. Its translation is CASSQGGQGGGYTF.

In its sample, this clonotype was seen a few times. This rearrangement joins TRBV29-1 to TRBJ2-2; possibly TRBD1 for D (5 bases). This CDR3 spans 12 amino acids. The germline CDR1 and CDR2 sequences are SQVTM and ANQGSEA. CDR3 amino acids: CSARANTGELFF. The DNA for the CDR3 is TGCAGTGCCAGGGCTAACACCGGGGAGCTGTTTTTT.

This clonotype was seen more than once but under ten times. The genes are TRBV20-1 and TRBJ1-6; perhaps TRBD1 as D (6 bases). Germline V gene sequence: CDR1 DFQATT, CDR2 SNEGSKA (reference sequence). The CDR3 is 16 amino acids. The V gene lost 2 bases and the J gene lost 6 bases, with 17 bases spanning the gap. The CDR3 loop is CSARSARGLGNSPLHF. The CDR3 DNA is TGCAGTGCTAGATCCGCCAGGGGTTTAGGTAATTCACCCCTCCACTTT.

This clonotype has just a few counts. The chain uses TRBV4-1 and TRBJ2-1; 7 nucleotides agree with TRBD1. Trimming removed 5 bases from V and 4 bases from J; junction bases left unmatched: 11. The CDR3 is 16 residues long. Germline-derived CDR1 and CDR2 are MGHRA and YSYEKL. The CDR3 here is CASSISRDSNYNEQFF. DNA of the CDR3: TGCGCCAGCAGCATCTCCCGGGACAGCAATTACAATGAGCAGTTCTTC.

This clonotype was counted many times. The chain employs TRBV20-1 and TRBJ2-5, with TRBD2 matching 7 bases. This CDR3 is 15 amino acids long. CDR1 DFQATT and CDR2 SNEGSKA come from the germline V gene (reference sequence). V trimming: 3 bases; J trimming: 1 base; junction bases outside the gene matches: 8. The CDR3 sequence: CSASREGITQETQYF. The DNA of the CDR3 is TGCAGTGCTAGTAGGGAGGGTATAACCCAAGAGACCCAGTACTTC.

This clonotype occurred many times. The chain couples TRBV5-1 to TRBJ2-3; D is tentatively TRBD1 or TRBD2 (5 bases each). Germline loops: CDR1 SGHRS, CDR2 YFSETQ. Deletions cut 0 bases from V and 2 bases from J, with 7 bases between. The CDR3 has 14 amino acids. CDR3 coding DNA: TGCGCCAGCAGCTTGGTGGGGGTCACAGATACGCAGTATTTT. Its translation: CASSLVGVTDTQYF.

The J gene is TRBJ2-2, the V gene TRBV5-1; 8 nucleotides agree with TRBD2. The CDR3 is made up of 14 amino acids. V was clipped by 10 bases and J by 9 bases; unmatched bases: 14. Looked up from germline, CDR1 is SGHRS and CDR2 is YFSETQ. CDR3 sequence reads: CASTTSGGRRELFF. The CDR3 DNA reads as TGCGCCTCTACTACCAGCGGGGGTCGGCGGGAGCTGTTTTTT. Full variable domain (outside the CDR3, taken from reference TRBV5-1 and TRBJ2-2): KAGVTQTPRYLIKTRGQQVTLSCSPISGHRSVSWYQQTPGQGLQFLFEYFSETQRNKGNFPGRFSGRQFSNSRSEMNVSTLELGDSALYLCASTTSGGRRELFFGEGSRLTVL.

J is TRBJ2-6 and V is TRBV5-1, with 9 positions matching TRBD1. This CDR3 has 15 amino acids. Germline CDR1 SGHRS, CDR2 YFSETQ. Trimming cost V 2 bases and J 8 bases; bases outside gene matches: 5. In nucleotides, the CDR3 is TGCGCCAGCAGCTTAGGGGACAGGGATTCCAACGTCCTGACTTTC. Its protein is CASSLGDRDSNVLTF.

Worth noting for this clonotype: This sequence may be a read error, since a much larger clone differs from it by one base. The rearrangement links TRBV5-1 to TRBJ1-4, with TRBD1 identical over 9 bases. With V trimmed by 9 bases and J by 3 bases, 12 bases remained unmatched. The CDR3 contains 16 residues. Germline CDR1 is SGHRS and CDR2 is YFSETQ. The chain's CDR3 is CATSVGTGPPNEKLFF. The CDR3 DNA reads as TGCGCCACCTCGGTCGGGACAGGGCCCCCTAATGAAAAACTGTTTTTT.

This clonotype was seen a handful of times. The chain recombines TRBV24-1 with TRBJ1-2; D gene uncertain. This CDR3 has 12 amino acids. With 3 bases removed from V and 9 bases from J, the gap between germline ends came to 10 bases. Germline assignment: CDR1 KGHDR and CDR2 SFDVKD. The CDR3 nucleotides are TGTGCCACCAGTGATCAACGGGAAAGCTACACCTTC. As protein: CATSDQRESYTF.

This clonotype was recorded a few times. The rearrangement uses TRBV28 and TRBJ1-4, with D tentatively TRBD1 (6 bases). The CDR3 contains 15 residues. V was trimmed by 2 bases and J by 11 bases, leaving 18 bases between them. From germline, CDR1 is MDHEN and CDR2 SYDVKM. CDR3 region: CASSLGFGGRGKLFF. CDR3 DNA sequence: TGTGCCAGCAGTTTAGGCTTCGGGGGGCGAGGGAAACTGTTTTTT.

This clonotype was detected only a few times. The chain employs TRBV27 and TRBJ2-5; a weak D match, TRBD2 (5 bases). The CDR3 consists of 14 residues. Deletions cut 6 bases from V and 1 base from J, with 12 bases between. Looked up from germline, CDR1 is MNHEY and CDR2 is SMNVEV (reference sequence). CDR3 coding DNA: TGTGCCAGCAGACCACCAACTAGCCAAGAGACCCAGTACTTC. Translation: CASRPPTSQETQYF.

The chain joins TRBV27 to TRBJ2-7; TRBD2 aligns across 12 bases. Germline values: CDR1 MNHEY, CDR2 SMNVEV (reference sequence). The CDR3 contains 15 residues. V shed 5 bases, J shed 4 bases, and the junction held 6 bases outside the gene matches. This chain's CDR3 is CASSLAGGPYYEQYF. DNA for the CDR3: TGTGCCAGCAGTCTAGCGGGAGGGCCGTATTACGAGCAGTACTTC.

Ten or more counts support this clonotype. CDR3 amino acids: CASWGHTGELFF. CDR3 nucleotides: TGTGCCAGTTGGGGGCACACCGGGGAGCTGTTTTTT. The V call is TRBV6-5, the J call TRBJ2-2; D perhaps matches TRBD1 (6 bases). The CDR3 length is 12 residues. Germline assignment: CDR1 MNHEY and CDR2 SVGAGI. V gave up 9 bases and J gave up 3 bases, with 8 bases separating them.

The chain links TRBV7-3 to TRBJ1-3; TRBD1 aligns across 8 bases. Germline V gene data show CDR1 as SGHTA and CDR2 as FQGTGA. The CDR3 totals 14 residues. J lost 3 bases, V lost 10 bases, and 8 bases had no gene match. In DNA, the CDR3 is TGTGCCACACCGGACAGGGTCAGTGGAAACACCATATATTTT. It is translated as CATPDRVSGNTIYF.

With regard to this clonotype: A junction end diverges from the germline sequence, so it may reflect a read error. The chain links TRBV6-1 to TRBJ1-1, with 7 bases matching TRBD1. The CDR3 extends over 15 amino acids. Germline-derived CDR1 and CDR2 are MNHNS and SASEGT. In nucleotides, the CDR3 is TGTGCCGGCAGTGATCCCGGCCAGGGGGGTACTGAAGCTTTCTTT. Protein product: CAGSDPGQGGTEAFF.